This T cell receptor beta chain was obtained from a study of blood T cell repertoires in COVID-19. The overall study: Sites in the United States, Italy and Spain provided acute and convalescent COVID-19 samples.

This CDR3 is built from 16 residues. Per the germline V gene, CDR1 is LNHNV and CDR2 is YYDKDF (reference sequence). Trimming left V 1 base short and J 0 bases short, with 10 bases between. Authors' data handling: Estimation of nucleated cell counts was performed using reference gene primer amplification. Sequencing was performed with immunoSEQ multiplex PCR; in TCRdb, only in-frame clones are kept and a portion is missing. Clone size and the V and J calls come from that table; the DNA yielded D and trimming. The sample consists of 50,000 to 65,000 clones, approximately 82% of them appearing once. V gene TRBV15 combines with J gene TRBJ2-4; the D is unclear. This receptor was taken from a human donor in a cohort sampled during active COVID-19. Specimen: peripheral blood. CDR3 sequence (DNA): TGTGCCACCAGCAGAGCTGGCGGTCTAGCCAAAAACATTCAGTACTTC. This translates into CATSRAGGLAKNIQYF.